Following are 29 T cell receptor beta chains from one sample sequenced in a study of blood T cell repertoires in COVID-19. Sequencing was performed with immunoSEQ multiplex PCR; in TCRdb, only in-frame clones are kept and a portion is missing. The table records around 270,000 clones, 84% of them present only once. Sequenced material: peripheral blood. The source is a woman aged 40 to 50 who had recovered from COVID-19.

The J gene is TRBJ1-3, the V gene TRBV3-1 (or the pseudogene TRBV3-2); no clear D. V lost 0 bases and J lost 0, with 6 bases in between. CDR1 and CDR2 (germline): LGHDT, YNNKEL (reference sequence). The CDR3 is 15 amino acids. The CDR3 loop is CASSQDTASGNTIYF. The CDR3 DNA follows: TGTGCCAGCAGCCAAGATACAGCCTCTGGAAACACCATATATTTT.

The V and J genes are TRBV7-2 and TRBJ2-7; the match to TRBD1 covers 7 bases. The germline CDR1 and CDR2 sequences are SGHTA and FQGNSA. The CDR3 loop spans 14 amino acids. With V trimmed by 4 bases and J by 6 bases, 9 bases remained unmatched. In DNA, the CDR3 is TGTGCCAGCAGCTCCAACAGGGGTAGGGGCGAGCAGTACTTC. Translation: CASSSNRGRGEQYF.

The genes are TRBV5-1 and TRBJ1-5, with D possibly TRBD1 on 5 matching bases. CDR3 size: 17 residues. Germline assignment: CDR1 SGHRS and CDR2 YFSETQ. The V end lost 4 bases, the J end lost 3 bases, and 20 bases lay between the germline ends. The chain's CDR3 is CASSPHPQAGDNQPQHF. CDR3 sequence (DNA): TGCGCCAGCAGCCCTCACCCTCAGGCGGGGGACAATCAGCCCCAGCATTTT.

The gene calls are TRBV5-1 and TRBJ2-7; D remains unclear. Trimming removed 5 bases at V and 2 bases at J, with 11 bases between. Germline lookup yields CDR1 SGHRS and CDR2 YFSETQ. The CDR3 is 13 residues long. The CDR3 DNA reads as TGCGCCAGCAGTTCAAGCCAGGCCTACGAGCAGTACTTC. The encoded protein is CASSSSQAYEQYF.

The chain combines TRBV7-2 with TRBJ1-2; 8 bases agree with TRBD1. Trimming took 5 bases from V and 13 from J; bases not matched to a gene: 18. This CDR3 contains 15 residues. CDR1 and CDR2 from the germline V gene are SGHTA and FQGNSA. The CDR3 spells CASSPLTAGQGISTF. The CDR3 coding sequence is TGTGCCAGCAGCCCCTTGACCGCCGGACAGGGTATCTCCACCTTC.

CDR3 residues: CASSFTGVGYEQYF. The CDR3 DNA follows: TGTGCCAGCAGCTTTACAGGGGTTGGATACGAGCAGTACTTC. V usage is TRBV7-2 and J usage is TRBJ2-7, with TRBD1 matching over 7 bases. The germline CDR1 and CDR2 sequences are SGHTA and FQGNSA. Trimming removed 3 bases from V and 4 bases from J; junction bases left unmatched: 6. The length of the CDR3 is 14 residues. The full variable domain, with the rest looked up from reference TRBV7-2 and TRBJ2-7, is GAGVSQSPSNKVTEKGKDVELRCDPISGHTALYWYRQSLGQGLEFLIYFQGNSAPDKSGLPSDRFSAERTGGSVSTLTIQRTQQEDSAVYLCASSFTGVGYEQYFGPGTRLTVT.

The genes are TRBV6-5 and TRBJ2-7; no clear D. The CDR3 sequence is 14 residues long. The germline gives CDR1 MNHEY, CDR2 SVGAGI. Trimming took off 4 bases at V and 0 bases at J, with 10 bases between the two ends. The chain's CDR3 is CASSLWQDSYEQYF. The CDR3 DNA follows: TGTGCCAGCAGTTTGTGGCAGGACTCCTACGAGCAGTACTTC.

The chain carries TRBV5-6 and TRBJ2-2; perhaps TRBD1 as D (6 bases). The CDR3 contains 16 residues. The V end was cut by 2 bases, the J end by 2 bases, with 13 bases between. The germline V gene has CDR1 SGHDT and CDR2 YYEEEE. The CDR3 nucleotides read TGTGCCAGCAGCTTAATCTGGGGGCGCAACACCGGGGAGCTGTTTTTT. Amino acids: CASSLIWGRNTGELFF.

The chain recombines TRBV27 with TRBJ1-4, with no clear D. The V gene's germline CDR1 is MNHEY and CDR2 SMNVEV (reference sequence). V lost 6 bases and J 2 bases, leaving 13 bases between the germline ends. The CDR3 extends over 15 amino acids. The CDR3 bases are TGTGCCAGCAGGACTGTCCCGTGGACTAATGAAAAACTGTTTTTT. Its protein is CASRTVPWTNEKLFF.

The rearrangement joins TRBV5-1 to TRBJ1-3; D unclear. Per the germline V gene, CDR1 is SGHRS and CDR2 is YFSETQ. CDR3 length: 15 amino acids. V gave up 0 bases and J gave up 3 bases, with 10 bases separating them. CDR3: CASSLVPGFGNTIYF. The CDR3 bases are TGCGCCAGCAGCTTGGTGCCAGGTTTTGGAAACACCATATATTTT.

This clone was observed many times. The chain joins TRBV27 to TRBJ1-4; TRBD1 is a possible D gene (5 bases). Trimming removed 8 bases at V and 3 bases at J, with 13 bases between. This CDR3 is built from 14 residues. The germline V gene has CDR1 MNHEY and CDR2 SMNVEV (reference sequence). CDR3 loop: CASRPGGANEKLFF. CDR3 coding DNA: TGTGCCAGCCGCCCTGGGGGGGCTAATGAAAAACTGTTTTTT. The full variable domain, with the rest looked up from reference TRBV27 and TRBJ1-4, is EAQVTQNPRYLITVTGKKLTVTCSQNMNHEYMSWYRQDPGLGLRQIYYSMNVEVTDKGDVPEGYKVSRKEKRNFPLILESPSPNQTSLYFCASRPGGANEKLFFGSGTQLSVL.

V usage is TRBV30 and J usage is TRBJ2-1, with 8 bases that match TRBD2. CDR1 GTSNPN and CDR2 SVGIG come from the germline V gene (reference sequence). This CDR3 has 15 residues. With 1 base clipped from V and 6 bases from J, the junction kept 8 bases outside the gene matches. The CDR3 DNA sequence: TGTGCCTGGAGTGCGGGGACTAGTGAGGGCAATGAGCAGTTCTTC. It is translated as CAWSAGTSEGNEQFF.

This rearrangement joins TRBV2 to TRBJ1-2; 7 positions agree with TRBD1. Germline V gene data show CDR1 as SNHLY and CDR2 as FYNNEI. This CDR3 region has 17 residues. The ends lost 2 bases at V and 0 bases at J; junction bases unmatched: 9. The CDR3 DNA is TGTGCCAGCAGTGAATCTGGGACAGCTCAGTCTAACTATGGCTACACCTTC. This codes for CASSESGTAQSNYGYTF.

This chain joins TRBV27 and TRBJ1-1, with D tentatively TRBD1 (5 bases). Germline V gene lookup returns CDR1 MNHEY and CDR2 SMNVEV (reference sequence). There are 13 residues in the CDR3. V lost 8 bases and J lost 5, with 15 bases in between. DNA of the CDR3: TGTGCCAGCGGCCGATACCCAGGGACTGAAGCTTTCTTT. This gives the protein CASGRYPGTEAFF.

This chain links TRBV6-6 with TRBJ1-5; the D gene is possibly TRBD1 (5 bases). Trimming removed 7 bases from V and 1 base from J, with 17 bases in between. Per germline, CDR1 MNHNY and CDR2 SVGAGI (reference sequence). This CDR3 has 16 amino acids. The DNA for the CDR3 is TGTGCCAGCATCCCGTGGGGGGAAGGGAGCAATCAGCCCCAGCATTTT. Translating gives CASIPWGEGSNQPQHF.

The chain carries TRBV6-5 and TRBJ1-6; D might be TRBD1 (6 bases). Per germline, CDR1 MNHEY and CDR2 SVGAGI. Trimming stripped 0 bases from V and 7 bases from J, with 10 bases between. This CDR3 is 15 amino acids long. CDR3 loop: CASSYSGTFNSPLHF. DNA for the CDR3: TGTGCCAGCAGTTACTCGGGGACATTCAATTCACCCCTCCACTTT.

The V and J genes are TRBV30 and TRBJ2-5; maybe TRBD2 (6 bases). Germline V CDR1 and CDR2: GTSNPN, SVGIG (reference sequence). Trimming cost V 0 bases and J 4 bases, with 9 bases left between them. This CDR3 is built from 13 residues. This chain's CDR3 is CAWSVAGGETQYF. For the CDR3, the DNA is TGTGCCTGGAGTGTCGCCGGGGGAGAGACCCAGTACTTC.

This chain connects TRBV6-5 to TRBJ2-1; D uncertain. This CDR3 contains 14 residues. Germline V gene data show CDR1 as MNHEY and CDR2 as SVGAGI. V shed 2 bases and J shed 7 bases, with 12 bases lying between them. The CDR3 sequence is CASSYGDVRNEQFF. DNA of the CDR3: TGTGCCAGCAGTTACGGTGATGTGAGGAATGAGCAGTTCTTC.

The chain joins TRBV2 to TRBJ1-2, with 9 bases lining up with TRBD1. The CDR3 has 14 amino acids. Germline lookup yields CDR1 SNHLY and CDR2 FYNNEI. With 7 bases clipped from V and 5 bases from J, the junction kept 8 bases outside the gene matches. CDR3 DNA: TGTGCCAGCATCGGAACAGGGGGCGGGTATGGCTACACCTTC. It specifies CASIGTGGGYGYTF.

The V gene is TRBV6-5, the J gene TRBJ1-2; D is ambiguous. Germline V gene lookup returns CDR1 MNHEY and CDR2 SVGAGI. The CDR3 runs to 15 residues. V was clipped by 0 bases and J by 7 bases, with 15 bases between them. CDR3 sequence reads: CASSYSEAGGFGYTF. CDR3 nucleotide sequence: TGTGCCAGCAGTTACTCGGAGGCAGGAGGGTTTGGCTACACCTTC.

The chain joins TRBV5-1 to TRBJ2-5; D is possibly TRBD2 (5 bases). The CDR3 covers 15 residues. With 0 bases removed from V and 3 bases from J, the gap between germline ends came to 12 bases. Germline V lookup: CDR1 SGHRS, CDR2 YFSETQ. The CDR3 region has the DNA TGCGCCAGCAGCTTGGTGGGGAGTGGGGAAGAGACCCAGTACTTC. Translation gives CASSLVGSGEETQYF.

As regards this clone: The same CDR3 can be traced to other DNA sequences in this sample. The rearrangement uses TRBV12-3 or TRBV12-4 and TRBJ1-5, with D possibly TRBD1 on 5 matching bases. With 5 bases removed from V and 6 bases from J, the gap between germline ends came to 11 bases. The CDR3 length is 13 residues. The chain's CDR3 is CASSLEGSQPQHF. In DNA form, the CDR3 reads TGTGCCAGCAGTCTGGAGGGGTCTCAGCCCCAGCATTTT.

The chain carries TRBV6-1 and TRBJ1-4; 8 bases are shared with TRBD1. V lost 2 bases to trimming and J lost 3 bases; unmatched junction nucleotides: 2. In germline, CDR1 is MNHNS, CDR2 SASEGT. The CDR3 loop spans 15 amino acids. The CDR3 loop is CASSESGGPNEKLFF. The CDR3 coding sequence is TGTGCCAGCAGTGAATCAGGGGGCCCTAATGAAAAACTGTTTTTT.

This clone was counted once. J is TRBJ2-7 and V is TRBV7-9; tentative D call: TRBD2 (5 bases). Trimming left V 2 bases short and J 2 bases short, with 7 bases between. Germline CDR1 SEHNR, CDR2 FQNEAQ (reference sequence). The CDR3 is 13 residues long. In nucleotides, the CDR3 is TGTGCCAGCAGCTTAATCGGGACCTACGAGCAGTACTTC. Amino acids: CASSLIGTYEQYF.

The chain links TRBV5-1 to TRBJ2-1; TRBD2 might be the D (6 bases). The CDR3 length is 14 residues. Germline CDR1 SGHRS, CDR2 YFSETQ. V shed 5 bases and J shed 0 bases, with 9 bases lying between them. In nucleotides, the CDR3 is TGCGCCAGCAGTGCGGGGTACTCCTACAATGAGCAGTTCTTC. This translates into CASSAGYSYNEQFF. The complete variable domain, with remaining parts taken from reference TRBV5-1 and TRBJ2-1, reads KAGVTQTPRYLIKTRGQQVTLSCSPISGHRSVSWYQQTPGQGLQFLFEYFSETQRNKGNFPGRFSGRQFSNSRSEMNVSTLELGDSALYLCASSAGYSYNEQFFGPGTRLTVL.

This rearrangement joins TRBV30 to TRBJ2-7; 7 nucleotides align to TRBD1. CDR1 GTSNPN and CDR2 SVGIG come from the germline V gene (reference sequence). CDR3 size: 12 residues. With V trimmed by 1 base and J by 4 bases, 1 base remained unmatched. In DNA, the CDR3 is TGTGCCTGGAGTGCACAGGGGTACGAGCAGTACTTC. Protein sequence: CAWSAQGYEQYF.

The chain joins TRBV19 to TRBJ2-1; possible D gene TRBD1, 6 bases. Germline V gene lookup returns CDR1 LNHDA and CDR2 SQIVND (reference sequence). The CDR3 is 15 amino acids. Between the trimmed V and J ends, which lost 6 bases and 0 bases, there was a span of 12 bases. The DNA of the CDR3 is TGTGCCAGTAGACAGACAGGAATCTCCTACAATGAGCAGTTCTTC. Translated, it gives CASRQTGISYNEQFF.

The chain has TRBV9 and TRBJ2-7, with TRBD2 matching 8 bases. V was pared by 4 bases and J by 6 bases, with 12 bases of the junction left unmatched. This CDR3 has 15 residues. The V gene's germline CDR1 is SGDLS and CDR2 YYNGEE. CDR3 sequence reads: CASSPGWSGGREQYF. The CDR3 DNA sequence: TGTGCCAGCAGCCCGGGTTGGAGCGGGGGACGCGAGCAGTACTTC.

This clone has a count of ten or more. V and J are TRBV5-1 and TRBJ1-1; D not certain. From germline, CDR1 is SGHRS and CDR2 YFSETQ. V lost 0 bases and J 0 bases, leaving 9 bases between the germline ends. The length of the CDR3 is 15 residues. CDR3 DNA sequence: TGCGCCAGCAGCTTGGGGGCAGCTATGAACACTGAAGCTTTCTTT. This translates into CASSLGAAMNTEAFF. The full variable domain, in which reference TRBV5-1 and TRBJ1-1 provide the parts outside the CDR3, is KAGVTQTPRYLIKTRGQQVTLSCSPISGHRSVSWYQQTPGQGLQFLFEYFSETQRNKGNFPGRFSGRQFSNSRSEMNVSTLELGDSALYLCASSLGAAMNTEAFFGQGTRLTVV.